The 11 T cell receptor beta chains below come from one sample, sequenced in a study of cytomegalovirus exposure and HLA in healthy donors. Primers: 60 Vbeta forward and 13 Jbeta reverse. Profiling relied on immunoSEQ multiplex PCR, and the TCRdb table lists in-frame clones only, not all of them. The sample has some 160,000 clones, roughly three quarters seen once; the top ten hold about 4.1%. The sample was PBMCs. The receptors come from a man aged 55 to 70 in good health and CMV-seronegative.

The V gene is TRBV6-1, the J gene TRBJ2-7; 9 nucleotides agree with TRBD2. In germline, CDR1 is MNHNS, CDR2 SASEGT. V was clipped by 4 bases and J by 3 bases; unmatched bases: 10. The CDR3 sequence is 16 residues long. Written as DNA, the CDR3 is TGTGCCAGCAGTGCAGTTAGCGGGAGAGCACACTACGAGCAGTACTTC. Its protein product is CASSAVSGRAHYEQYF.

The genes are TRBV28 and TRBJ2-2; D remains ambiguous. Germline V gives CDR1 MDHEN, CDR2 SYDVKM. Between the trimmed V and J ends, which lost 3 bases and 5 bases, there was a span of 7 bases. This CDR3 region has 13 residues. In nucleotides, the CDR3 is TGTGCCAGCAGTTTTAGAGAAACCGGGGAGCTGTTTTTT. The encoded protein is CASSFRETGELFF. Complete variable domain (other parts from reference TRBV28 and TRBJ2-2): DVKVTQSSRYLVKRTGEKVFLECVQDMDHENMFWYRQDPGLGLRLIYFSYDVKMKEKGDIPEGYSVSREKKERFSLILESASTNQTSMYLCASSFRETGELFFGEGSRLTVL.

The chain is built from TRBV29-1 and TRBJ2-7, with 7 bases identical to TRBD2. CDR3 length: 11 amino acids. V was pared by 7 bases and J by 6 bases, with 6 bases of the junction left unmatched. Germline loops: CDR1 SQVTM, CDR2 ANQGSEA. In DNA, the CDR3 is TGCAGCGGGGGGGGAGTTAGCGAGCAGTACTTC. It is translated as CSGGGVSEQYF.

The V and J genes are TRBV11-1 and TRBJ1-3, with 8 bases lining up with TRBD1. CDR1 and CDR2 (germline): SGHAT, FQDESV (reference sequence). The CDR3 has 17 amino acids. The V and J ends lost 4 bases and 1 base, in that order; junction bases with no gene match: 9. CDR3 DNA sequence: TGTGCCAGCAGCTCCCCCAAGGGACAGGCATCTGGAAACACCATATATTTT. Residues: CASSSPKGQASGNTIYF.

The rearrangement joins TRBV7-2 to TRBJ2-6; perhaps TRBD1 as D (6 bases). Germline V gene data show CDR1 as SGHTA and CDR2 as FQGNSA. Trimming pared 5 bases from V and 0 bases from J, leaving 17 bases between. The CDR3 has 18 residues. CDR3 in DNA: TGTGCCAGCAGCCGAATCCGAACAGGGAACTCTGGGGCCAACGTCCTGACTTTC. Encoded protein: CASSRIRTGNSGANVLTF.

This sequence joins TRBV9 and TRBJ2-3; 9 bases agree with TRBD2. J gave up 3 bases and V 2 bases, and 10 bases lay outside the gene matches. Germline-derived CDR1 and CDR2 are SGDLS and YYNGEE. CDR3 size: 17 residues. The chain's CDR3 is CASSVRGASGDTDTQYF. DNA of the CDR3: TGTGCCAGCAGCGTCCGGGGGGCTAGCGGGGATACAGATACGCAGTATTTT.

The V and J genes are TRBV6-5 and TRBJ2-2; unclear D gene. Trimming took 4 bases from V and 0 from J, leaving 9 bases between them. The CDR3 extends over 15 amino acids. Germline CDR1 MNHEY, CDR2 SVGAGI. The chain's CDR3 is CASSFLRTNTGELFF. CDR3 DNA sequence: TGTGCCAGCAGTTTTCTGAGGACGAACACCGGGGAGCTGTTTTTT.

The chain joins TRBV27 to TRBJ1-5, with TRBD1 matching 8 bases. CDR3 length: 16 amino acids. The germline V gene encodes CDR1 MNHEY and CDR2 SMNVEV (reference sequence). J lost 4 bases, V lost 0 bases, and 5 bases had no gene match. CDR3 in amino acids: CASSLSGQGANQPQHF. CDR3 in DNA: TGTGCCAGCAGTTTATCGGGGCAGGGGGCTAATCAGCCCCAGCATTTT.

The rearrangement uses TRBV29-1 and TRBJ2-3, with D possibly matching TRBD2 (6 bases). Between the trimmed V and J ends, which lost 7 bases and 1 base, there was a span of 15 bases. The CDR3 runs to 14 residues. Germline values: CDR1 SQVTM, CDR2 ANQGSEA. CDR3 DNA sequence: TGCAGCGGCGGAGGGGCGGGACGCACAGATACGCAGTATTTT. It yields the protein CSGGGAGRTDTQYF.

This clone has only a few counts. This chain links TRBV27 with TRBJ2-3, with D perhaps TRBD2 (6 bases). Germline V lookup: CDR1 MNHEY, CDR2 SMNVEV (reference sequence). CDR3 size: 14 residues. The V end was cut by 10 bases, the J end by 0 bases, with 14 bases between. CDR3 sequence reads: CATRRASSTDTQYF. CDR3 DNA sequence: TGTGCCACTAGGAGGGCCAGTAGCACAGATACGCAGTATTTT.

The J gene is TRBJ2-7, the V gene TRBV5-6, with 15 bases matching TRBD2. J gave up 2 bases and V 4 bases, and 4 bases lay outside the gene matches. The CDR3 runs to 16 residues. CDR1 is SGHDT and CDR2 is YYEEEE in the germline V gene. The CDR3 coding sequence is TGTGCCAGCAGCCTGCGGACTAGCGGGAGGGCCTACGAGCAGTACTTC. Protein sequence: CASSLRTSGRAYEQYF.